Below, one TCR beta chain is given with its context. The sample is drawn from a study of T cells in Graves' hyperthyroidism and ophthalmopathy. TCR beta CDR3 region amplification was performed from RNA transcripts. Using the HTBI primer set, a first-round RT-PCR was run on the TCR CDR3. TCRdb redid the calling of the multiplex PCR reads with MiXCR, one entry per CDR3 protein. The data show 550,000 to 800,000 distinct CDR3 sequences, about a sixth seen once. The CDR3 contains 13 residues. J lost 6 bases, V lost 8 bases, and 7 bases had no gene match. Looked up from germline, CDR1 is SGHAT and CDR2 is FQNNGV.

This clonotype was obtained from a man younger than 30 with Graves' hyperthyroidism. The chain joins TRBV11-2 to TRBJ2-1; 7 positions match TRBD2. Sequenced input: blood. The DNA for the CDR3 is TGTGCCAGCGGCCGGACTAGGGGCAATGAGCAGTTCTTC. Translated, it gives CASGRTRGNEQFF.